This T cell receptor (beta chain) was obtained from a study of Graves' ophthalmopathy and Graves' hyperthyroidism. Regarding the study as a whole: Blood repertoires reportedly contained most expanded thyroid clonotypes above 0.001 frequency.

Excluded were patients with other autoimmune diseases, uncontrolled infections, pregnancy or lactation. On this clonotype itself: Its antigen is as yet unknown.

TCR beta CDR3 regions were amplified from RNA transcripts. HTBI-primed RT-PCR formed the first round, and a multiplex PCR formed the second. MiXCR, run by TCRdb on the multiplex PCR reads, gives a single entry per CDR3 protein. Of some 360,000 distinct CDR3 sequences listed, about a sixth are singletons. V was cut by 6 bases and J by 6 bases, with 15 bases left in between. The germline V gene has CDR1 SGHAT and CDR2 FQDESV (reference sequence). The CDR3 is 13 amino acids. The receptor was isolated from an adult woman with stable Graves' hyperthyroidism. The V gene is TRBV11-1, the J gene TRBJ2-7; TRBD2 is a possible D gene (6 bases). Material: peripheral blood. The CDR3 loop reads CASRIRDSSEQYF. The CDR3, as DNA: TGTGCCAGCAGGATCCGGGACTCCAGCGAGCAGTACTTC. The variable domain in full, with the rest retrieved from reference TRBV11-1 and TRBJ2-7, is EAEVAQSPRYKITEKSQAVAFWCDPISGHATLYWYRQILGQGPELLVQFQDESVVDDSQLPKDRFSAERLKGVDSTLKIQPAELGDSAMYLCASRIRDSSEQYFGPGTRLTVT.